This entry concerns a single T cell receptor (beta chain). Trimming at V came to 5 bases and at J to 3 bases, leaving 5 bases not matched to a gene. This CDR3 is built from 13 residues. Germline V gene data show CDR1 as SQVTM and CDR2 as ANQGSEA. Random hexamers primed reverse transcription of 0.5 to 1 ug RNA. MiXCR, applied by TCRdb to the immunoSEQ multiplex PCR reads, yields one record per CDR3 protein. The sample shows 130,000 to 150,000 distinct CDR3 sequences, over 85% of them seen only once. The authors carried out high-throughput sequencing of TCR beta. They applied it to CD8+ and CD4+ T cells obtained from blood. TEMRA cells were FACS-enriched, unlike CD8+ and CD4+ T cells, which were negatively isolated. This sample is part of a study of CD8 T cells in Susac syndrome.

This chain connects TRBV29-1 to TRBJ1-1; 8 positions agree with TRBD1. The sequence was obtained from a human donor in good health. The sample consisted of CD8+ T cells from PBMCs. The chain's CDR3 is CSVFGQGYTEAFF. In DNA form, the CDR3 reads TGCAGCGTTTTCGGACAGGGCTACACTGAAGCTTTCTTT.